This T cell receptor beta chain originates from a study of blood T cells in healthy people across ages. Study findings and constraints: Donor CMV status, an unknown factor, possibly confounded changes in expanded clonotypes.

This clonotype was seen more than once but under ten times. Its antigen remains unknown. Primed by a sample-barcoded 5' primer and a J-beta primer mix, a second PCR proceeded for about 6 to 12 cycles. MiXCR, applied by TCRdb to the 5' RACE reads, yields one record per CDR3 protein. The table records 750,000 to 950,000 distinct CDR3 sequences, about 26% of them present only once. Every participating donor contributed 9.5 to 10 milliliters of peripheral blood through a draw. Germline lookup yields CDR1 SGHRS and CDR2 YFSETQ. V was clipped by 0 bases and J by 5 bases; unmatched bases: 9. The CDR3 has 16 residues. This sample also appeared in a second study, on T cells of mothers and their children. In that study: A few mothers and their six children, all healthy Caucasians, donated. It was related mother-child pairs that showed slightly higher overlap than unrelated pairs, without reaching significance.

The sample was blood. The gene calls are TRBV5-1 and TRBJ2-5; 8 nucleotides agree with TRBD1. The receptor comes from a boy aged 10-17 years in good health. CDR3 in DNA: TGCGCCAGCAGCTTGGGGGCAGGGGGCGCGAGGGAGACCCAGTACTTC. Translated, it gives CASSLGAGGARETQYF.